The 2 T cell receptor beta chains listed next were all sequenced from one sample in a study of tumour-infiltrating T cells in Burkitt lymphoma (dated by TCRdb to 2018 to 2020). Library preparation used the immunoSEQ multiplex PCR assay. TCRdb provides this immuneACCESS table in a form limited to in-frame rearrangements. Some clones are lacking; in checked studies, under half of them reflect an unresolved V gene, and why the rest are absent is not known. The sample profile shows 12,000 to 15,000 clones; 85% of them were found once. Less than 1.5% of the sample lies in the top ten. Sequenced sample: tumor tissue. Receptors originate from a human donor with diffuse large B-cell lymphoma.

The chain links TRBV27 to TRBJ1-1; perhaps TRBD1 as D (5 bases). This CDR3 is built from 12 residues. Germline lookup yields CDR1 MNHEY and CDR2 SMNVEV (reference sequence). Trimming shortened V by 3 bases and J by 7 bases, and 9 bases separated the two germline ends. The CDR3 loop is CASSLLGREAFF. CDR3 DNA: TGTGCCAGCAGTTTGTTGGGGCGTGAAGCTTTCTTT.

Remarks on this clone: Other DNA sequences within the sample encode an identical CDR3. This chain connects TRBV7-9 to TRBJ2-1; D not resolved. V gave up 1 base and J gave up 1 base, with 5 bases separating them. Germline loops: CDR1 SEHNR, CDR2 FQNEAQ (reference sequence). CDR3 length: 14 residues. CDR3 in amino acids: CASSLGSSYNEQFF. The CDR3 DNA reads TGTGCCAGCAGCTTAGGGTCTTCCTACAATGAGCAGTTCTTC. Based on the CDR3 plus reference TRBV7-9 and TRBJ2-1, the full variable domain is DTGVSQNPRHKITKRGQNVTFRCDPISEHNRLYWYRQTLGQGPEFLTYFQNEAQLEKSRLLSDRFSAERPKGSFSTLEIQRTEQGDSAMYLCASSLGSSYNEQFFGPGTRLTVL.